Each of the 2 T cell receptor beta chains below was sequenced from the same sample in a study of CD8 T cells in Susac syndrome. An input of roughly 0.5 to 1 ug of RNA was subjected to reverse transcription using random hexamers. TCRdb passed the immunoSEQ multiplex PCR reads through MiXCR, listing each CDR3 protein once. The data contain 150,000 to 200,000 distinct CDR3 sequences, under 95% of them seen just once; the ten biggest clones take up more than 0.07%. The source material was CD4+ T cells from PBMCs. The receptor source for this set is a human donor in good health.

J is TRBJ2-1 and V is TRBV20-1; 7 positions match TRBD2. Per germline, CDR1 DFQATT and CDR2 SNEGSKA (reference sequence). This CDR3 is built from 12 residues. With V trimmed by 4 bases and J by 8 bases, 5 bases remained unmatched. The DNA of the CDR3 is TGCAGTGCTATAGGGAGGGCGGATGAGCAGTTCTTC. Its protein is CSAIGRADEQFF.

The gene calls are TRBV2 and TRBJ1-1, with TRBD1 matching over 11 bases. Germline-derived CDR1 and CDR2 are SNHLY and FYNNEI. This CDR3 contains 14 residues. The J segment lost 1 base and the V segment lost 6 bases, leaving 1 base of the junction unmatched. DNA for the CDR3: TGTGCCAGCAGGGACAGGGGGCAGAACACTGAAGCTTTCTTT. Residues: CASRDRGQNTEAFF.